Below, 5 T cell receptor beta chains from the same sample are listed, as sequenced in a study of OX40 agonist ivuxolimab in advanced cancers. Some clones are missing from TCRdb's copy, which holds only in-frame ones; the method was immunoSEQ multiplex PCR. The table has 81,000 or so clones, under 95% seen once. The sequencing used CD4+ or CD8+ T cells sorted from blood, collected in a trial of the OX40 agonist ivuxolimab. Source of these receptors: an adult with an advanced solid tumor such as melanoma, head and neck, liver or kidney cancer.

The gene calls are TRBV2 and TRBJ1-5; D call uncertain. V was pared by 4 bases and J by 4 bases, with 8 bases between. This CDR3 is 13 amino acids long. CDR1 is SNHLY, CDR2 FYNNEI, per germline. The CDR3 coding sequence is TGTGCCAGCAGTGTAACAGATAATCAGCCCCAGCATTTT. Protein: CASSVTDNQPQHF. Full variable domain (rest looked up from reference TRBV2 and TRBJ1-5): EPEVTQTPSHQVTQMGQEVILRCVPISNHLYFYWYRQILGQKVEFLVSFYNNEISEKSEIFDDQFSVERPDGSNFTLKIRSTKLEDSAMYFCASSVTDNQPQHFGDGTRLSIL.

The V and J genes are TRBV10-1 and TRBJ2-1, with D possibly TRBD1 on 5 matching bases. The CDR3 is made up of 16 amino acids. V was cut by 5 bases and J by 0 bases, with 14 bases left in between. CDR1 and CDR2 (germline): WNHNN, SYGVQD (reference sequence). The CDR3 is CASSPPGPNSYNEQFF. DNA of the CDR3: TGCGCCAGCAGTCCCCCAGGGCCCAACTCCTACAATGAGCAGTTCTTC.

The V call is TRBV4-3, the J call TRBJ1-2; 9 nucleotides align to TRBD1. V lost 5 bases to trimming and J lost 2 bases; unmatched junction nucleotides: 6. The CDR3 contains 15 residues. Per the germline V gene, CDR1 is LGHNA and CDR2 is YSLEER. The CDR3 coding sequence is TGCGCCAGCAGCGCGGGACAGGGACCCAACTATGGCTACACCTTC. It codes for CASSAGQGPNYGYTF.

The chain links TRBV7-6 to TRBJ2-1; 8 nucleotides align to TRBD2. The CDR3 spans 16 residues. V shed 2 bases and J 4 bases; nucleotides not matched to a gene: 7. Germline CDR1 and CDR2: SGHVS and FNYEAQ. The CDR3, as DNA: TGTGCCAGCAGCTTATGGCCTAGCGGGTCTTACAATGAGCAGTTCTTC. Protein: CASSLWPSGSYNEQFF.

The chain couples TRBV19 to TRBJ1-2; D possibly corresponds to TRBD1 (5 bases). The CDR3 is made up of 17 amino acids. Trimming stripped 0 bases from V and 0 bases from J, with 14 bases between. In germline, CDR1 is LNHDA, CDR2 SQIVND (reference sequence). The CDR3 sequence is CASSIETAVLANYGYTF. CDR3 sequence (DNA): TGTGCCAGTAGTATAGAGACAGCTGTCCTAGCTAACTATGGCTACACCTTC.